What follows are 10 T cell receptor beta chains derived from one specimen sequenced in a study of PD-L1 blockade in urothelial cancer. Method: immunoSEQ multiplex PCR; TCRdb's copy keeps in-frame clones and lacks some. Of some 100,000 clones in the sample, about 90% were seen once. This specimen consisted of PBMCs, obtained around atezolizumab (anti-PD-L1) treatment. The receptors derive from a woman older than 75 with urothelial cancer.

The chain links TRBV28 to TRBJ2-7; D is possibly TRBD2 (7 bases). Deletions cut 3 bases from V and 3 bases from J, with 9 bases between. This CDR3 spans 13 amino acids. Germline CDR1 reads MDHEN; CDR2 reads SYDVKM. The CDR3 coding sequence is TGTGCCAGCAGTTTGGGGGGGCTCTACGAGCAGTACTTC. Protein product: CASSLGGLYEQYF.

This clone showed up just once. The V call is TRBV28, the J call TRBJ1-5; the match to TRBD1 covers 10 bases. Per germline, CDR1 MDHEN and CDR2 SYDVKM. The CDR3 loop spans 15 amino acids. The trim removed 5 bases at V and 7 bases at J, leaving 8 bases unmatched. CDR3 DNA sequence: TGTGCCAGCAGTACAACCGGGACAGGGGCCCAGCCCCAGCATTTT. Translation: CASSTTGTGAQPQHF.

J is TRBJ2-1 and V is TRBV7-9, with 10 positions matching TRBD2. The V gene's germline CDR1 is SEHNR and CDR2 FQNEAQ (reference sequence). The CDR3 sequence is 14 residues long. With V trimmed by 2 bases and J by 10 bases, 5 bases remained unmatched. DNA for the CDR3: TGTGCCAGCAGCTTAATGGGACTAGCGTTGGAGCAGTTCTTC. Amino acid sequence: CASSLMGLALEQFF.

V usage is TRBV18 and J usage is TRBJ2-7; 9 bases are a match to TRBD1. CDR3 length: 14 residues. The V gene end was trimmed by 3 bases and the J gene end by 6 bases; junction bases not matched to a gene: 6. CDR1 is KGHSH, CDR2 LQKENI, per germline. The CDR3 DNA reads TGTGCCAGCTCACCCGGACAGGGGAACGCCGAGCAGTACTTC. It yields the protein CASSPGQGNAEQYF.

The chain combines TRBV6-6 with TRBJ2-7; 7 bases map to TRBD1. CDR1 is MNHNY, CDR2 SVGAGI, per germline (reference sequence). The ends lost 9 bases at V and 2 bases at J; junction bases unmatched: 7. The CDR3 consists of 13 residues. The CDR3 spells CASNTGTAYEQYF. The CDR3 DNA sequence: TGTGCCAGTAATACCGGGACAGCCTACGAGCAGTACTTC.

The genes are TRBV5-1 and TRBJ2-1; 14 bases map to TRBD2. Germline V CDR1 and CDR2: SGHRS, YFSETQ. The ends lost 4 bases at V and 1 base at J; junction bases unmatched: 7. CDR3 length equals 18 residues. The CDR3 region has the DNA TGCGCCAGCAGCCCGGAGGGGACTAGCGGGAGTTCCTACAATGAGCAGTTCTTC. This sequence encodes CASSPEGTSGSSYNEQFF.

The genes are TRBV11-2 and TRBJ2-5; the D is unclear. This CDR3 comprises 11 residues. Germline V lookup: CDR1 SGHAT, CDR2 FQNNGV. Deletions cut 7 bases from V and 5 bases from J, with 8 bases between. CDR3 DNA sequence: TGTGCCAGCACCCTGAGGGAGACCCAGTACTTC. It is translated as CASTLRETQYF.

The chain couples TRBV18 to TRBJ2-7; 7 nucleotides match TRBD1. From germline, CDR1 is KGHSH and CDR2 LQKENI. The CDR3 loop spans 16 amino acids. The trim removed 4 bases at V and 1 base at J, leaving 10 bases unmatched. The CDR3 DNA follows: TGTGCCAGCTCACGGACCGGGACAGAAATTTCCTACGAGCAGTACTTC. Translating it yields CASSRTGTEISYEQYF.

This chain links TRBV6-5 with TRBJ1-1, with D possibly matching TRBD1 (5 bases). V lost 4 bases to trimming and J lost 4 bases, with 13 bases between them. This CDR3 is built from 14 residues. In germline, CDR1 is MNHEY, CDR2 SVGAGI. CDR3 sequence (DNA): TGTGCCAGCAGTTCTCCAGGGTGGATCACTGAAGCTTTCTTT. It translates to CASSSPGWITEAFF.

The chain recombines TRBV25-1 with TRBJ2-7, with D uncertain. The V end lost 6 bases, the J end lost 3 bases, and 9 bases lay between the germline ends. CDR1 and CDR2 from the germline V gene are MGHDK and SYGVNS. The CDR3 loop spans 12 amino acids. The CDR3 DNA is TGTGCCAGCAGACGAGGCGTCTACGAGCAGTACTTC. Amino acid sequence: CASRRGVYEQYF.